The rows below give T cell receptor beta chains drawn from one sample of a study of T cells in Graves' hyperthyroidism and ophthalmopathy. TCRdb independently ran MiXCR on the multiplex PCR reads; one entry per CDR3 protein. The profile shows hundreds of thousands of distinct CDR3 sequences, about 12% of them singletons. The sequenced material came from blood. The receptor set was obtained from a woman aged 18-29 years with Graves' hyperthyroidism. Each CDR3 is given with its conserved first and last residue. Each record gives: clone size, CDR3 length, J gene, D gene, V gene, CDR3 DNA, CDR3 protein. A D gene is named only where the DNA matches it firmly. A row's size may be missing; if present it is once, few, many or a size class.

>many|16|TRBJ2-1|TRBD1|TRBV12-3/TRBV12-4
TGTGCCAGCAGTTCCTCCGGGACAGGGTCCTACAATGAGCAGTTCTTC
CASSSSGTGSYNEQFF
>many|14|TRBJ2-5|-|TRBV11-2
TGTGCCAGCAGCTTAGGTGTCGGACAAGAGACCCAGTACTTC
CASSLGVGQETQYF
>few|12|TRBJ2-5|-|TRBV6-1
TGTGCCAGCAGTGAAAATCGAGAGACCCAGTACTTC
CASSENRETQYF
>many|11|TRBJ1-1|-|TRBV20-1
TGCAGTGCTAGGTCCCGGACTGAAGCTTTCTTT
CSARSRTEAFF
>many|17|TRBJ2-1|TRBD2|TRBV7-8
TGTGCCAGCAGCTTAGACCTCCTAGCGGGGGGGCTCGATGAGCAGTTCTTC
CASSLDLLAGGLDEQFF
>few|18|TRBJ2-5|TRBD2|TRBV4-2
TGTGCCAGCAGCCAAGAATTGACTAGCATACGACTCCAAGAGACCCAGTACTTC
CASSQELTSIRLQETQYF
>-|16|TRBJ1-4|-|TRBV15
TGTGCCACCAGCAGACCCCGGACATCTTCTAATGAAAAACTGTTTTTT
CATSRPRTSSNEKLFF
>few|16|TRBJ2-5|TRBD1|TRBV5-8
TGTGCCAGCGGCCCCGGGACAGGGGAAAGCCAAGAGACCCAGTACTTC
CASGPGTGESQETQYF
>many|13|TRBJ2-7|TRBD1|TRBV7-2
TGTGCCAGCAGCTTCACAGGACAGGATGAGCAGTACTTC
CASSFTGQDEQYF
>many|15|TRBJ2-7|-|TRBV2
TGTGCCAGCAGTGAAAGGGCAGCTAGAGATTACGAGCAGTACTTC
CASSERAARDYEQYF
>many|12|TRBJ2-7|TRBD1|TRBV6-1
TGTGCCAGCAGCTGGACAGGGTATGAGCAGTACTTC
CASSWTGYEQYF
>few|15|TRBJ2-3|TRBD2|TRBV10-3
TGTGCCATCAGTGAATCCAGCGGGAGCTCAGATACGCAGTATTTT
CAISESSGSSDTQYF
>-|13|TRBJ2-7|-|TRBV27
TGTGCCAGTAGTTCTCCGGGCGTTCCCGAGCAGTACTTC
CASSSPGVPEQYF
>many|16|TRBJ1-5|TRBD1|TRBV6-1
TGTGCCAGCAGTGAACTGGGGACAGTAAGCAATCAGCCCCAGCATTTT
CASSELGTVSNQPQHF
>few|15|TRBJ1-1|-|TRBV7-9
TGTGCCAGCAGCTTAGGGGGCTGGCGGGACACTGAAGCTTTCTTT
CASSLGGWRDTEAFF
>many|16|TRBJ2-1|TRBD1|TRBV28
TGTGCCAGCAGTCCCTCCGGGACAGGGAGGTACAATGAGCAGTTCTTC
CASSPSGTGRYNEQFF
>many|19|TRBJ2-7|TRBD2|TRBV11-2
TGTGCCAGCAGCCCCCGACCCCCGGGGCTAGCGGGGTCGTCCTACGAGCAGTACTTC
CASSPRPPGLAGSSYEQYF
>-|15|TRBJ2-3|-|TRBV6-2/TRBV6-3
TGTGCCAGCAGTGCCCCCGCCGGGAGCACAGATACGCAGTATTTT
CASSAPAGSTDTQYF
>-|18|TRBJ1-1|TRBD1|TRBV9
TGTGCCAGCAGCCCCCGCGACAGGGGAGTAGGTCCGAACACTGAAGCTTTCTTT
CASSPRDRGVGPNTEAFF
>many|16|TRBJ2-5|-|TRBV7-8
TGTGCCAGCAGCTTGAATGGCCAAGGGGCCCCTGAGACCCAGTACTTC
CASSLNGQGAPETQYF
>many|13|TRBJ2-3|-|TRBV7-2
TGTGCCAGCAGCTTTGCTACCGAAGATACGCAGTATTTT
CASSFATEDTQYF
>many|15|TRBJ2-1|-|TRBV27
TGTGCCAGCAGTGTACTAGCTTTAGGTCCCAATGAGCAGTTCTTC
CASSVLALGPNEQFF
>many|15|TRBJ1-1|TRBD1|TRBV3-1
TGTGCCAGCAGCCCATTTACTTCAGGGGGCACTGAAGCTTTCTTT
CASSPFTSGGTEAFF
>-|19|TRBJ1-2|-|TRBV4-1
TGCGCCAGCAGCCAAATTCGCCCATGGCTAGGACACCGGTGGGGTGGCTACACCTTC
CASSQIRPWLGHRWGGYTF
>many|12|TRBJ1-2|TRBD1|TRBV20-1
TGCAGTGCACCTGACAGGGAGACTGGCTACACCTTC
CSAPDRETGYTF
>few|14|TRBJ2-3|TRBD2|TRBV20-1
TGCAGTGCCAGCCGACTAGCGTTTGGAGATACGCAGTATTTT
CSASRLAFGDTQYF
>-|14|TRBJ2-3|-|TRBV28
TGTGCCAGCAGTTCCCTGGTCATAACAGATACGCAGTATTTT
CASSSLVITDTQYF
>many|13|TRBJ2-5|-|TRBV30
TGTGCCTGGAGTAGCGCCTTAGGAGAGACCCAGTACTTC
CAWSSALGETQYF
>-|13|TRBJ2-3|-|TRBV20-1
TGCAGTGCTGACTACATTTTGGGTGGTACGCAGTATTTT
CSADYILGGTQYF
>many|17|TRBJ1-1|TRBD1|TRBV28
TGTGCCAGCAGTTTATGGTCCCCCAGACAGGGGAACACTGAAGCTTTCTTT
CASSLWSPRQGNTEAFF
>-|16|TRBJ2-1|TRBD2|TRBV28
TGTGCCAGCAGTACCTACCGGACTAGCGGGAGCCCCGAGCAGTTCTTC
CASSTYRTSGSPEQFF
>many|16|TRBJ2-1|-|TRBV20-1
TGCAGTGCTAGTTCCTCCTCCGGGATTTACTACAATGAGCAGTTCTTC
CSASSSSGIYYNEQFF
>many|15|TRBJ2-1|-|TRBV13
TGTGCCAGCAGCTTAGGACCACCGATCTACAATGAGCAGTTCTTC
CASSLGPPIYNEQFF
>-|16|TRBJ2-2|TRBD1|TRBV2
TGTGCCAGCACTCCTCCTGGACAGGGGGCGATCGGGGAGCTGTTTTTT
CASTPPGQGAIGELFF
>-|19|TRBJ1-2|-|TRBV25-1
TGTGCCAGCAGTGCAGCGATCGGGGGGCGGTTAGGGGTATGGGATGGCTACACCTTC
CASSAAIGGRLGVWDGYTF
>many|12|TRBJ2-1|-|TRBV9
TGTGCCAGCAGCGCCAGAACCAATGAGCAGTTCTTC
CASSARTNEQFF
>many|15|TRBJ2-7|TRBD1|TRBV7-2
TGTGCCAGCAGCTTAGTTGGACAGGGGAAATACGAGCAGTACTTC
CASSLVGQGKYEQYF
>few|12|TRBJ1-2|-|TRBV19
TGTGCCAGTAGTGCCACCTCGGGGGGCTACACCTTC
CASSATSGGYTF
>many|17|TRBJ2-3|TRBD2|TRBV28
TGTGCCAGCAGTTACTATTCGGCGGGAGCTAGCACAGATACGCAGTATTTT
CASSYYSAGASTDTQYF
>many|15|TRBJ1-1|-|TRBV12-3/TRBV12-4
TGTGCCAGCAGTGCCCCGTGGGGGGAGAATCCTGAAGCTTTCTTT
CASSAPWGENPEAFF
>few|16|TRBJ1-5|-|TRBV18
TGTGCCAGCTCACCAAATGGGGCTGTTAGCAATCAGCCCCAGCATTTT
CASSPNGAVSNQPQHF
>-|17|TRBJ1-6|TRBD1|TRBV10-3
TGTGCCATCAGTGAGTCGCCCCCTGGCAGGGGGCGAACAGACCTCCACTTT
CAISESPPGRGRTDLHF
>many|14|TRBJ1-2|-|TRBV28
-
CASSTSAANYGYTF
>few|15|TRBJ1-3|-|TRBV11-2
TGTGCCAGCAGCTCCCGCTCGGCCGCTGGAAACACCATATATTTT
CASSSRSAAGNTIYF
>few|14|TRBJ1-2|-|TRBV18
TGTGCCAGCTCAATCCGGGACAAAGACTATGGCTACACCTTC
CASSIRDKDYGYTF
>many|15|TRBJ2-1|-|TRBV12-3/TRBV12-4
TGTGCCAGCAGTATTACGAGACAGGCCACAATTGAGCAGTTCTTC
CASSITRQATIEQFF
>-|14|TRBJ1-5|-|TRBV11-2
TGTGCCAGCAGCCACGGGACCCTCAATCAGCCCCAGCATTTT
CASSHGTLNQPQHF
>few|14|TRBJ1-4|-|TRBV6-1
TGTGCCAGCAGTTATGCGTTTTCGGGCGAAAAACTGTTTTTT
CASSYAFSGEKLFF
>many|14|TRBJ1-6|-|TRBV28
TGTGCCAGCAGTTTATCTGTATATAATTCACCCCTCCACTTT
CASSLSVYNSPLHF